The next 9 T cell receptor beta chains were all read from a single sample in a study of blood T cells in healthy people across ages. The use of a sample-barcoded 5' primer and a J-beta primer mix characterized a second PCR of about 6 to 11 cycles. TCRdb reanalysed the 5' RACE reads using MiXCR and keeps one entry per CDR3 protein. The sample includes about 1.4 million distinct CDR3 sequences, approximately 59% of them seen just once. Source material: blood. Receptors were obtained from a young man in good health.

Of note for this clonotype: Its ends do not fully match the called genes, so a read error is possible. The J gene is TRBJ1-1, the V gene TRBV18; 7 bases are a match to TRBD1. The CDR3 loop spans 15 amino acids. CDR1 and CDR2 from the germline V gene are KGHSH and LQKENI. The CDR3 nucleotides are TGTGCCAGCTCACCACAGGGGGCTGGGAACTCTGAAGCTTTCTTT. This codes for CASSPQGAGNSEAFF.

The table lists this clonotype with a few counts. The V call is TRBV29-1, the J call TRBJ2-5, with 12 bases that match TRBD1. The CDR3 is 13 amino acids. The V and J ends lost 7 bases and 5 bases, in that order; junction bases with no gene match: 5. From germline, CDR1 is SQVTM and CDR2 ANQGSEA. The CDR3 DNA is TGCAGCGCCGGGACAGGGGGCCTCGAGACCCAGTACTTC. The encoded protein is CSAGTGGLETQYF.

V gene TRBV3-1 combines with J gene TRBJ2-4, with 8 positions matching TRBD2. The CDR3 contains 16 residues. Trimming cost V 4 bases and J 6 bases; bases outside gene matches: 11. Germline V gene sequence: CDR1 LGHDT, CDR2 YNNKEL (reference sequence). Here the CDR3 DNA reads TGTGCCAGCAGCCCCCCTTTCGGGGGGGGCCGAAACATTCAGTACTTC. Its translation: CASSPPFGGGRNIQYF. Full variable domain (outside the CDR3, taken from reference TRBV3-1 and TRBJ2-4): DTAVSQTPKYLVTQMGNDKSIKCEQNLGHDTMYWYKQDSKKFLKIMFSYNNKELIINETVPNRFSPKSPDKAHLNLHINSLELGDSAVYFCASSPPFGGGRNIQYFGAGTRLSVL.

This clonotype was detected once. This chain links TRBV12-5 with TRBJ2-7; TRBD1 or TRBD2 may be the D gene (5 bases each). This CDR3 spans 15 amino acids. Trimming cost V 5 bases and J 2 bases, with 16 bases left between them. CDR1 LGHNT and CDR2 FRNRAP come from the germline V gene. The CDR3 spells CASGGPGPTTYEQYF. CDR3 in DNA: TGTGCTAGTGGTGGTCCGGGACCGACTACCTACGAGCAGTACTTC.

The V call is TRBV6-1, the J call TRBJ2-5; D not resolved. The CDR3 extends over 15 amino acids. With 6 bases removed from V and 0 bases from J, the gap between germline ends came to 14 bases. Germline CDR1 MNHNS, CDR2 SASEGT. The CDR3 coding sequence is TGTGCCAGCAGAGTTGCGGCCGGGTACCAAGAGACCCAGTACTTC. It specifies CASRVAAGYQETQYF.

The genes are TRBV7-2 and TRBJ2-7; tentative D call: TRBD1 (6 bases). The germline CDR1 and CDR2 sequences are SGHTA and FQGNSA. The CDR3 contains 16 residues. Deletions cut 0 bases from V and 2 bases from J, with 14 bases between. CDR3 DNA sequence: TGTGCCAGCAGCTTAGCAGGGGCAGGGGACACCTACGAGCAGTACTTC. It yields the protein CASSLAGAGDTYEQYF.

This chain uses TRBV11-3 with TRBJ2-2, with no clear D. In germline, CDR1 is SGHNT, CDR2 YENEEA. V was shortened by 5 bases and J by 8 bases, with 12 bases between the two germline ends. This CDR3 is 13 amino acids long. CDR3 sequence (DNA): TGTGCCAGCAGCCCGGGCCGTCTAGGGGAGCTGTTTTTT. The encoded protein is CASSPGRLGELFF.

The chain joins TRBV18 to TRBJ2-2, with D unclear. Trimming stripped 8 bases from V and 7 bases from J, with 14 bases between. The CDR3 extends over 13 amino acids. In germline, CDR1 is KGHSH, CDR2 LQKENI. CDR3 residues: CASARLDYGELFF. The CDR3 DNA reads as TGTGCCAGCGCCCGACTGGATTACGGGGAGCTGTTTTTT.

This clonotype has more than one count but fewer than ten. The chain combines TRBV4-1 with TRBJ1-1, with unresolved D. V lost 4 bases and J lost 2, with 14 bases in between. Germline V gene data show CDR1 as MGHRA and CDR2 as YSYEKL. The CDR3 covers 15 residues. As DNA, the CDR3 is TGCGCCAGCAGCCTGAGTATTTCGGTTAACACTGAAGCTTTCTTT. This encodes CASSLSISVNTEAFF.